These 9 T cell receptor beta chains originate from one sample sequenced in a study of T-cell reconstitution after alpha-beta-depleted transplantation in children. TCRbeta library construction was performed incorporating unique molecular identifiers. TCRdb called the PCR reads again in MiXCR, with one record for every CDR3 protein. The sample holds about 90,000 distinct CDR3 sequences, about 16% seen once. Sequenced here: PBMCs, mostly from graft donor cells, sampled 180 days after TCRalphabeta/CD19-depleted stem cell transplant. These receptor sequences come from a male patient aged 2 to 9 who had a stem cell transplant for acute lymphoblastic leukemia, so the T cells may come from the graft donor.

This clonotype has more than one count but fewer than ten. V gene TRBV4-1 combines with J gene TRBJ1-5, with no clear D. Looked up from germline, CDR1 is MGHRA and CDR2 is YSYEKL. CDR3 length: 14 residues. Trimming shortened V by 0 bases and J by 2 bases, and 5 bases separated the two germline ends. The CDR3 sequence is CASSQDEGNQPQHF. Here the CDR3 DNA reads TGCGCCAGCAGCCAAGATGAGGGCAATCAGCCCCAGCATTTT.

The CDR3 here is CASSAGLAHQETQYF. The CDR3 DNA follows: TGTGCCAGCAGCGCGGGACTAGCGCACCAAGAGACCCAGTACTTC. V is TRBV5-6 and J is TRBJ2-5; the match to TRBD2 covers 10 bases. From germline, CDR1 is SGHDT and CDR2 YYEEEE. The V segment lost 4 bases and the J segment 0 bases; nucleotides outside the gene matches: 3. The CDR3 has 15 residues.

There are a few counts of this clonotype. The J gene is TRBJ2-6, the V gene TRBV25-1; D is ambiguous. There are 13 residues in the CDR3. V was trimmed by 6 bases and J by 0 bases, leaving 3 bases between them. Germline V gene data show CDR1 as MGHDK and CDR2 as SYGVNS. This CDR3 is CASRNSGANVLTF. The CDR3 nucleotides read TGTGCCAGCAGGAACTCTGGGGCCAACGTCCTGACTTTC.

This clonotype appeared many times. For the CDR3, the DNA is TGCAGCGTCCCAGGGGAGGGGGGTCGGTTCTTC. This codes for CSVPGEGGRFF. The rearrangement links TRBV29-1 to TRBJ2-1, with D possibly matching TRBD2 (7 bases). V was shortened by 6 bases and J by 15 bases, with 18 bases between the two germline ends. CDR1 SQVTM and CDR2 ANQGSEA come from the germline V gene. The CDR3 is 11 residues long.

This clonotype was observed many times. The chain links TRBV3-1 to TRBJ1-2, with a possible D match to TRBD1 (5 bases). This CDR3 has 15 amino acids. Trimming left V 1 base short and J 4 bases short, with 13 bases between. Germline V CDR1 and CDR2: LGHDT, YNNKEL (reference sequence). The CDR3 here is CASSQVGGASYGYTF. DNA of the CDR3: TGTGCCAGCAGCCAAGTAGGAGGGGCGAGCTATGGCTACACCTTC.

The chain recombines TRBV10-1 with TRBJ1-3; perhaps TRBD1 as D (5 bases). Deletions cut 1 base from V and 3 bases from J, with 19 bases between. The CDR3 loop spans 18 amino acids. CDR1 and CDR2 from the germline V gene are WNHNN and SYGVQD (reference sequence). The CDR3 DNA reads TGCGCCAGCAGTGAGTTCCCAATCGGGACGGACTATGGAAACACCATATATTTT. It encodes CASSEFPIGTDYGNTIYF.

Here the CDR3 DNA reads TGCGCCAGCAGCTTGCAAGGGGCAAGTTTGGACGAGCAGTACTTC. This sequence encodes CASSLQGASLDEQYF. The rearrangement uses TRBV5-1 and TRBJ2-7; D perhaps matches TRBD1 (5 bases). Germline V gives CDR1 SGHRS, CDR2 YFSETQ. This CDR3 is 15 amino acids long. V was trimmed by 1 base and J by 5 bases, leaving 16 bases between them.

In this sample, this clonotype turned up a few times. The chain links TRBV4-2 to TRBJ1-3, with D unclear. Germline-derived CDR1 and CDR2 are LGHNA and YNFKEQ. Trimming removed 2 bases from V and 4 bases from J, with 12 bases in between. There are 15 residues in the CDR3. DNA for the CDR3: TGTGCCAGCAGCCAACTGTGGAGTCTCGGAAACACCATATATTTT. Protein sequence: CASSQLWSLGNTIYF.

This clonotype was observed a handful of times. This chain links TRBV4-1 with TRBJ1-1; D is uncertain. CDR3 size: 16 residues. Trimming removed 0 bases at V and 1 base at J, with 12 bases between. The V gene's germline CDR1 is MGHRA and CDR2 YSYEKL. CDR3: CASSQEESSGNTEAFF. CDR3 DNA: TGCGCCAGCAGCCAAGAGGAGAGCAGCGGGAACACTGAAGCTTTCTTT.